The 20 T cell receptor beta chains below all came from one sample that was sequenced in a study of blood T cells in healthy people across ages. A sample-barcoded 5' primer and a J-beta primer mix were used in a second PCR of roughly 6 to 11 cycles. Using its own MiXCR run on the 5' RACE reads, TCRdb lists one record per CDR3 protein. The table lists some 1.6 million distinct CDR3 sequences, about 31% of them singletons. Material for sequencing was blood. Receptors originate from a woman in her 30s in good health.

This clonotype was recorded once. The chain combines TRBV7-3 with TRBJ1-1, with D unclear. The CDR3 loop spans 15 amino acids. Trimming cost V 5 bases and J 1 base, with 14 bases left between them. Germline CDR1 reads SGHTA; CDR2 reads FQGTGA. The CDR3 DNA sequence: TGTGCCAGCAGCGTATCCGAGGTTACGAACACTGAAGCTTTCTTT. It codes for CASSVSEVTNTEAFF.

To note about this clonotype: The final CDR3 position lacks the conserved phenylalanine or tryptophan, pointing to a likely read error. CDR3 in DNA: TGCGCCAGCAGCCAGGACTCACTAGCGGTCCAAGAGACCCAGTACTGC. It specifies CASSQDSLAVQETQYC. The chain joins TRBV4-1 to TRBJ2-5, with 8 bases aligning to TRBD2. This CDR3 spans 16 amino acids. The V segment lost 3 bases and the J segment 1 base; nucleotides outside the gene matches: 7. CDR1 and CDR2 from the germline V gene are MGHRA and YSYEKL.

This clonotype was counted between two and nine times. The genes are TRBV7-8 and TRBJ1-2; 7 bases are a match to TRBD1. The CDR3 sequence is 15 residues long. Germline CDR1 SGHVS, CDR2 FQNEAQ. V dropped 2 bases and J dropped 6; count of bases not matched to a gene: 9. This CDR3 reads CASSLRRGQVDGYTF. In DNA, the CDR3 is TGTGCCAGCAGCTTAAGACGAGGACAGGTGGATGGCTACACCTTC.

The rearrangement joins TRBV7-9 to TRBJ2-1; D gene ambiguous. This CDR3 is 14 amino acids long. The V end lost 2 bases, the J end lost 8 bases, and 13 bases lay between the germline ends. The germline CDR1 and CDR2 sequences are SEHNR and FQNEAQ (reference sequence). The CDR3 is CASSLLVPWDEQFF. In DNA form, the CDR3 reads TGTGCCAGCAGCTTATTGGTCCCCTGGGATGAGCAGTTCTTC.

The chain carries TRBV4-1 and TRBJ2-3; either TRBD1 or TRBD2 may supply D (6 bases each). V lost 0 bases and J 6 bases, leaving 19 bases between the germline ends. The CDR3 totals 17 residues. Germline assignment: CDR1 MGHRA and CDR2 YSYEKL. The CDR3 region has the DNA TGCGCCAGCAGCCAAGATAGGAAAGGGGGTGCGGGGGATACGCAGTATTTT. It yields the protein CASSQDRKGGAGDTQYF.

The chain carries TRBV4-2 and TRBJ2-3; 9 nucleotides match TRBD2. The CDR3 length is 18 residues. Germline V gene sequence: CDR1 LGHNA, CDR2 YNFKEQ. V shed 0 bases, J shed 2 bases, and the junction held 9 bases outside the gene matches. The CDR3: CASSQDPNGGGDTDTQYF. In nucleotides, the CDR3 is TGTGCCAGCAGCCAAGATCCCAATGGCGGGGGGGACACAGATACGCAGTATTTT.

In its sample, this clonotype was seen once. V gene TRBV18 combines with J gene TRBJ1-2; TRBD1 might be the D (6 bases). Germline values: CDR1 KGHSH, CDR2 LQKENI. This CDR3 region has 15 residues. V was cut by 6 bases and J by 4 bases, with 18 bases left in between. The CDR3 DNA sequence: TGTGCCAGCTCCCCCCCTTCACAGGGCATCTATGGCTACACCTTC. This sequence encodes CASSPPSQGIYGYTF.

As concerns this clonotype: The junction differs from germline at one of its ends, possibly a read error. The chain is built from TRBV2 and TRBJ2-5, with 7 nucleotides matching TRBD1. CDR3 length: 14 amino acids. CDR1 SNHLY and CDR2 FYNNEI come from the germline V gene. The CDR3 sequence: CTSGLKTGLQTQYF. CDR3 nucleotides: TGTACCAGCGGCCTCAAGACAGGGTTGCAGACCCAGTACTTC.

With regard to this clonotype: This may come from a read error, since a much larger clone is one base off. The CDR3 protein is CSVGIQPQIQYF. The CDR3 bases are TGCAGCGTTGGAATCCAACCCCAGATCCAGTACTTC. The V gene is TRBV29-1, the J gene TRBJ2-5; D not certain. Germline CDR1 is SQVTM and CDR2 is ANQGSEA. The CDR3 has 12 residues. Trimming removed 4 bases from V and 10 bases from J, with 16 bases in between. The complete variable domain, with remaining parts taken from reference TRBV29-1 and TRBJ2-5, reads SAVISQKPSRDICQRGTSLTIQCQVDSQVTMMFWYRQQPGQSLTLIATANQGSEATYESGFVIDKFPISRPNLTFSTLTVSNMSPEDSSIYLCSVGIQPQIQYFGPGTRLLVL.

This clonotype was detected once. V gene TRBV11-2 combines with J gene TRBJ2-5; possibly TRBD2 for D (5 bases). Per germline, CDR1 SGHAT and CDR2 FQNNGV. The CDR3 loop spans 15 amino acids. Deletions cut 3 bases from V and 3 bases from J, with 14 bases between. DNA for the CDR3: TGTGCCAGCAGCTTTACACGGCCGGGGAAAGAGACCCAGTACTTC. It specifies CASSFTRPGKETQYF.

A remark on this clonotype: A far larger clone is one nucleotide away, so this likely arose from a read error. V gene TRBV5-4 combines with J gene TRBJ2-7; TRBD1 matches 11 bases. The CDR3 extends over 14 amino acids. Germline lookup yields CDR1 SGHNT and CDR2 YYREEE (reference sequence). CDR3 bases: TGTGCCAACAGCCCAGGGACAGGGGGGGACGAGCAGTACTTC. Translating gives CANSPGTGGDEQYF.

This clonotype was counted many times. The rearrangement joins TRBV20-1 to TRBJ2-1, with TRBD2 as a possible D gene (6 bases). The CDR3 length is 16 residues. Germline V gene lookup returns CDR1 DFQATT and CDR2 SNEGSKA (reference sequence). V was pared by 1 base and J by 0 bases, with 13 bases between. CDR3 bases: TGCAGTGCTAGAGCTCTAGCGCGGAGCTCCTACAATGAGCAGTTCTTC. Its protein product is CSARALARSSYNEQFF.

The CDR3, as DNA: TGTGCCAGCAGCGTAGCTGGGGACGGGATGCAAGAGACCCAGTACTTC. Protein product: CASSVAGDGMQETQYF. The rearrangement links TRBV9 to TRBJ2-5; D tentatively reads TRBD1 or TRBD2 (5 bases each). The V and J ends lost 0 bases and 2 bases respectively, with 14 bases between them. CDR3 length: 16 amino acids. CDR1 and CDR2 from the germline V gene are SGDLS and YYNGEE.

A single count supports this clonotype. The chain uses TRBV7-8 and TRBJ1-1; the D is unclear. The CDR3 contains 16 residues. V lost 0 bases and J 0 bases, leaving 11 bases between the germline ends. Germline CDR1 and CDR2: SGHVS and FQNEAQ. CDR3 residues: CASSLAAPHMNTEAFF. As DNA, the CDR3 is TGTGCCAGCAGCTTAGCGGCTCCACACATGAACACTGAAGCTTTCTTT. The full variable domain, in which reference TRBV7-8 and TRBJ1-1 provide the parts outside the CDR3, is GAGVSQSPRYKVAKRGQDVALRCDPISGHVSLFWYQQALGQGPEFLTYFQNEAQLDKSGLPSDRFFAERPEGSVSTLKIQRTQQEDSAVYLCASSLAAPHMNTEAFFGQGTRLTVV.

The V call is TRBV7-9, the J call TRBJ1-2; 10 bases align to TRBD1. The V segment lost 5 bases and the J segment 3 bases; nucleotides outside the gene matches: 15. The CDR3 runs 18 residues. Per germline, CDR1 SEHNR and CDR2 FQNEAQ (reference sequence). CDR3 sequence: CASSRLTLPTGGDYGYTF. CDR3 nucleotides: TGTGCCAGCAGCCGATTAACACTCCCGACAGGGGGCGACTATGGCTACACCTTC.

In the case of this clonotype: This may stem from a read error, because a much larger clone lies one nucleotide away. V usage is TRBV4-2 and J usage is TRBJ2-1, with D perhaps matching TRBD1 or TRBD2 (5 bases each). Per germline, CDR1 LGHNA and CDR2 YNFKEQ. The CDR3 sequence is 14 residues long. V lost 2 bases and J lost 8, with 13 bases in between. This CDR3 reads CASSQRGESDEQFF. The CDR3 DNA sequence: TGTGCCAGCAGCCAAAGGGGAGAGAGCGATGAGCAGTTCTTC.

The CDR3 sequence is CATSGVDRDFGNNEQFF. Here the CDR3 DNA reads TGTGCCACCAGCGGGGTGGACAGGGACTTTGGCAACAATGAGCAGTTCTTC. The chain employs TRBV15 and TRBJ2-1; 8 bases match TRBD1. Germline V CDR1 and CDR2: LNHNV, YYDKDF (reference sequence). The CDR3 has 17 residues. Trimming at V came to 5 bases and at J to 5 bases, leaving 14 bases not matched to a gene.

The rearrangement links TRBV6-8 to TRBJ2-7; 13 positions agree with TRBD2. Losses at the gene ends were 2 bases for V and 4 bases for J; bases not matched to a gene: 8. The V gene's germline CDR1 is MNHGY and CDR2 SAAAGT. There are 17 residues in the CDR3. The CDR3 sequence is CASSYSTSGRATYEQYF. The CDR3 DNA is TGTGCCAGCAGTTACAGCACTAGCGGGAGGGCAACGTACGAGCAGTACTTC.

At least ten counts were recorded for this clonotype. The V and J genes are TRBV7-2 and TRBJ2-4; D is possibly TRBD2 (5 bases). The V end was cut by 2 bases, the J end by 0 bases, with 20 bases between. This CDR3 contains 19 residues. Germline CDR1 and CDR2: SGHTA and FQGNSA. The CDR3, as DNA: TGTGCCAGCAGCTTACTTGCCCCCTTTATTCGGGGAGCCAAAAACATTCAGTACTTC. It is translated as CASSLLAPFIRGAKNIQYF.

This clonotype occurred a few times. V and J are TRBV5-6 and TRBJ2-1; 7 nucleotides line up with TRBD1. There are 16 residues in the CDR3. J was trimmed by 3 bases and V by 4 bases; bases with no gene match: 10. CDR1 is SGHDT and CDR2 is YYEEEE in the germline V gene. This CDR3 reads CASSTSTGSVYNEQFF. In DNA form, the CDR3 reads TGTGCCAGCAGCACATCGACAGGGTCGGTCTACAATGAGCAGTTCTTC.